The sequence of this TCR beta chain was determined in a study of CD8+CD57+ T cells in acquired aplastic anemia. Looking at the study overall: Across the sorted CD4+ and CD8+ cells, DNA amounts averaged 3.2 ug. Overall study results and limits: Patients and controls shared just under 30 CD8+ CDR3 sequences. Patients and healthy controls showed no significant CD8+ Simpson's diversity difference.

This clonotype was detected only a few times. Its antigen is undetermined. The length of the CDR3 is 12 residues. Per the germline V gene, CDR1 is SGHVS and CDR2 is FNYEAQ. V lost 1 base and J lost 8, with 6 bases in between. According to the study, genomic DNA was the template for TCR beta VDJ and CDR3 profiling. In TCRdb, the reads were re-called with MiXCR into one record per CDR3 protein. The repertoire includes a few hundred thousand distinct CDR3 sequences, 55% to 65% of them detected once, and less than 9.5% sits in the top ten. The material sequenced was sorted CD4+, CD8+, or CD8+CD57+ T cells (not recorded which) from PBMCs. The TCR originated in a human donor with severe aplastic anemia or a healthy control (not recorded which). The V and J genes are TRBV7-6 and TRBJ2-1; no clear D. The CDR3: CASSLGPDEQFF. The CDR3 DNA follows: TGTGCCAGCAGCTTAGGTCCGGATGAGCAGTTCTTC.